The rows below give T cell receptor beta chains drawn from one sample of a study of tumor and adjacent non-tumor tissue in lung cancer. MiXCR, applied by TCRdb to the multiplex PCR reads, yields one record per CDR3 protein. The sample shows over 35,000 distinct CDR3 sequences, 60% of them seen only once. Input material: distant non-tumor lung tissue. These receptor sequences come from a man over 45 with non-small cell lung cancer. The CDR3 runs from the conserved cysteine through the conserved F or W. The D gene is left open where the match is weak. Size tells how often a clone was seen (once, few, many) or the class of an expanded clone, and some rows leave it out.

d_call j_call cdr3_length v_call clone_size cdr3_nt cdr3_aa
- TRBJ2-7 14 TRBV4-2 many TGTGCCAGCAGCCAAGCTTCGACAAGCTACGAGCAGTACTTC CASSQASTSYEQYF
- TRBJ2-5 15 TRBV20-1 - TGCAATGCTAGAGATCTTCGACAGGCCGAAGAGACCCAGTACTTC CNARDLRQAEETQYF
- TRBJ2-3 14 TRBV12-3/TRBV12-4 - TGTGCCAGCACCCTGTGGGTGAGGCAAGATACGCAGTATTTT CASTLWVRQDTQYF
- TRBJ1-3 15 TRBV20-1 many TGCAGTGCTAGCGCGGGACTTATCTCTGGAAACACCATATATTTT CSASAGLISGNTIYF
- TRBJ1-1 14 TRBV6-5 many TGTGCCAGCAGTCTCGGCGGGACGAACACTGAAGCTTTCTTT CASSLGGTNTEAFF
- TRBJ2-3 16 TRBV7-3 - TGTGCCAGCAGCTTAAAGGCGGCAGGCCCCACAGATACGCAGTATTTT CASSLKAAGPTDTQYF
TRBD2 TRBJ2-7 14 TRBV29-1 - TGTAGCGCCACAACTAGCGGGAGCCCTTACGAGCAGTACTTC CSATTSGSPYEQYF
TRBD1 TRBJ2-3 16 TRBV29-1 few TGCAGCGTTGAAGACACCGGGACAGGCCCCCCAGATACGCAGTATTTT CSVEDTGTGPPDTQYF
- TRBJ2-1 13 TRBV24-1 many TGTGCCACCGGCGGCCCCTCCTACAATGAGCAGTTCTTC CATGGPSYNEQFF
TRBD1 TRBJ2-7 14 TRBV28 few TGTGCCAGCAGTCCCCCGGGACAGACCTACGAGCAGTACTTC CASSPPGQTYEQYF
- TRBJ2-5 12 TRBV7-9 - TGTGACAGCCAGGGAGGACAAGAGACCCAGTACTTC CDSQGGQETQYF
TRBD1 TRBJ1-1 15 TRBV13 many TGTGCCAGCAGCCGGGACAGGATAATGAACACTGAAGCTTTCTTT CASSRDRIMNTEAFF
- TRBJ2-3 18 TRBV6-6 - TGTGCCAGCAGTTACTCGATGGATAGCGAGCTTAGTACAGATACGCAGTATTTT CASSYSMDSELSTDTQYF
TRBD1 TRBJ2-1 15 TRBV28 - TGTACCAGCAGTTCATACGGGACAGGGTACAATGAGCAGTTCTTC CTSSSYGTGYNEQFF
- TRBJ2-2 17 TRBV11-2 - TGCGCCAGCAGCTTATGCCAAGGCGACGCGAGGACTGGGGTGCTGTTTTTT CASSLCQGDARTGVLFF
TRBD2 TRBJ2-1 15 TRBV11-1 - TGTGCAAGCAGCCAGAGCGGGGGGGCTTACAATGAGCACTTCTTC CASSQSGGAYNEHFF
TRBD2 TRBJ2-1 18 TRBV6-2/TRBV6-3 - TGTGCCAGTACTACCCCCTCGGGGGGAGTACTACTACCCAATGAGCAGTTCTTC CASTTPSGGVLLPNEQFF
TRBD2 TRBJ2-1 16 TRBV5-4 - TGTGCCAGCAGCCGGGATAGCGGGGGCCACATTGATGAGCAGTTCTTC CASSRDSGGHIDEQFF
TRBD2 TRBJ2-3 14 TRBV20-1 - TGTAGTACTGATCGAAGCGGGATTGCAGATACGCAGTATTTT CSTDRSGIADTQYF
- TRBJ2-7 16 TRBV4-2 once TGTGCCAGCAGCCAGAGGACTACATTCAACGCCTACGAGCAATACTTC CASSQRTTFNAYEQYF